The clone carrying this T cell receptor (beta chain) appeared a few times. This record belongs to a study of blood T cells in healthy people across ages. Overall study: Per two T cells, about one barcoded beta molecule was captured through template switching.

PCR was performed a second time for about 7 to 12 cycles using a sample-barcoded 5' primer and a J-beta primer mix. MiXCR, applied by TCRdb to the 5' RACE reads, yields one record per CDR3 protein. The table includes roughly 720,000 distinct CDR3 sequences, approximately 55% detected once. This CDR3 has 13 amino acids. V was clipped by 4 bases and J by 3 bases, with 11 bases between them. CDR1 SGHRS and CDR2 YFSETQ come from the germline V gene. Researchers isolated at least 7 million PBMCs per sample. The gene calls are TRBV5-1 and TRBJ2-7, with D possibly TRBD2 on 5 matching bases. Sequenced input: blood. This clonotype originated in an elderly man in good health. This CDR3 is CASSLEGIYEQYF. The CDR3 coding sequence is TGCGCCAGCAGCCTTGAGGGAATCTACGAGCAGTACTTC.